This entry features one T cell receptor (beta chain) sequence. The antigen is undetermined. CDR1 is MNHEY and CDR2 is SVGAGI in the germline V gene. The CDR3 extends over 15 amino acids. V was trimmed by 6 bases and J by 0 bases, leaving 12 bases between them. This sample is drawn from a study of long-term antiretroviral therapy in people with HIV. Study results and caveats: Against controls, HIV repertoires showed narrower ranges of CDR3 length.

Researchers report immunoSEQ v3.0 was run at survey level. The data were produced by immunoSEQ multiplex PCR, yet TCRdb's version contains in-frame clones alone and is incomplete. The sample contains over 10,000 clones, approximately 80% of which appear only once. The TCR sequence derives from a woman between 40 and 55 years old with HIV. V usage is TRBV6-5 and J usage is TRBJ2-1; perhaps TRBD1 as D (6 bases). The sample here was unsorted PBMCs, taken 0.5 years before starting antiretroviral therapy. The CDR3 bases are TGTGCCAGCAGCTCTGACAGGAGCTCCTACAATGAGCAGTTCTTC. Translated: CASSSDRSSYNEQFF.